Included here is one T cell receptor (beta chain) sequence, with context. Its antigen is undetermined. The sample belongs to a study of T cell responses to AZD1222 COVID-19 vaccine. Overall study findings and caveats: Breadth and depth of Spike-specific TCRs rose after two AZD1222 doses. Spike-wide coverage was observed for vaccine-associated CD4 TCRs, with dominant responses at 160-218 and 743-854. White British people made up most donors, females outnumbered males, and clonal diversity was possibly underestimated.

Profiled with immunoSEQ multiplex PCR; TCRdb holds only in-frame clones, not every one. Counted here are about 180,000 clones, 85% to 90% occurring once; the ten biggest clones make up roughly 27%. CDR1 MNHEY and CDR2 SVGEGT come from the germline V gene. J lost 6 bases, V lost 2 bases, and 6 bases had no gene match. The length of the CDR3 is 14 residues. V is TRBV6-2 or TRBV6-3 and J is TRBJ2-7, with 8 bases identical to TRBD1. This material consisted of peripheral blood, taken 28 days after the second AZD1222 dose. The origin of this receptor is an adult who received the AZD1222 COVID-19 vaccine. In DNA form, the CDR3 reads TGTGCCAGCAGTTACCCGGACAGGGAGTCCGAGCAGTACTTC. It specifies CASSYPDRESEQYF.